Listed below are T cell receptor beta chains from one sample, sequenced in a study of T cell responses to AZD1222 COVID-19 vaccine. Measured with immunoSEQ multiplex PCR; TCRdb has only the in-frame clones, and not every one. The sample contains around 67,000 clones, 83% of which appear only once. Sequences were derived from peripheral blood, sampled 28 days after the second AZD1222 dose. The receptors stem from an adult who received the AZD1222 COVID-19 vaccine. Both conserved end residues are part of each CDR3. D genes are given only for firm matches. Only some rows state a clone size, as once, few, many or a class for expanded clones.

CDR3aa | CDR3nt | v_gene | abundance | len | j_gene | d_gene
CASSDSFWAPAYGYTF | TGTGCCAGCAGTGACTCGTTTTGGGCTCCAGCCTATGGCTACACCTTC | TRBV6-4 | . | 16 | TRBJ1-2 | .
CASSPSPTGLGNNSPLHF | TGTGCCAGCAGCCCTTCTCCGACAGGGTTGGGAAATAATTCACCCCTCCACTTT | TRBV9 | . | 18 | TRBJ1-6 | TRBD1
CASSPTRTGNIQYF | TGTGCCAGCAGCCCCACAAGGACAGGGAACATTCAGTACTTC | TRBV6-2/TRBV6-3 | . | 14 | TRBJ2-4 | TRBD1
CASSNRLAGDQETQYF | TGTGCCAGTAGTAACCGACTAGCGGGGGACCAAGAGACCCAGTACTTC | TRBV19 | . | 16 | TRBJ2-5 | TRBD2
CATSEVGVRETQYF | TGTGCCACCAGTGAAGTCGGAGTAAGGGAGACCCAGTACTTC | TRBV24-1 | . | 14 | TRBJ2-5 | .
CASSTTAETQYF | TGTGCCAGCAGTACGACCGCAGAGACCCAGTACTTC | TRBV2 | . | 12 | TRBJ2-5 | .
CASSYSPGGNYNEQFF | TGTGCCAGCAGTTACTCACCGGGGGGGAACTACAATGAGCAGTTCTTC | TRBV6-5 | . | 16 | TRBJ2-1 | TRBD2
CASSLGTGGYEQYF | TGCGCCAGCAGCTTGGGGACAGGGGGGTACGAGCAGTACTTC | TRBV5-1 | . | 14 | TRBJ2-7 | TRBD1
CASRAGTFAGNTIYF | TGTGCCAGCAGGGCAGGGACATTCGCTGGAAACACCATATATTTT | TRBV2 | . | 15 | TRBJ1-3 | .
CASSMYRSTEAFF | TGTGCCAGCAGCATGTACAGGTCCACTGAAGCTTTCTTT | TRBV7-2 | . | 13 | TRBJ1-1 | .
CASSFGVYEQYF | TGTGCCAGCAGCTTTGGGGTCTACGAGCAGTACTTC | TRBV11-2 | . | 12 | TRBJ2-7 | .
CASSAGTALQETQYF | TGTGCCAGCAGCGCCGGGACAGCCCTCCAAGAGACCCAGTACTTC | TRBV5-5 | few | 15 | TRBJ2-5 | TRBD1
CASSQGGRSGAETQYF | TGTGCCAGCAGCCAAGGGGGCAGGTCAGGGGCAGAGACCCAGTACTTC | TRBV14 | . | 16 | TRBJ2-5 | .
CAISEGERNAREAFF | TGTGCCATCAGTGAGGGGGAAAGGAATGCACGTGAAGCTTTCTTT | TRBV10-3 | . | 15 | TRBJ1-1 | .
CASSLMAIPGNSPLHF | TGTGCCAGCAGTTTGATGGCCATCCCGGGAAATTCACCCCTCCACTTT | TRBV27 | . | 16 | TRBJ1-6 | .
CASSLATGAVRLNTEAFF | TGTGCCAGCAGCTTAGCAACAGGGGCGGTCCGGTTGAACACTGAAGCTTTCTTT | TRBV11-2 | . | 18 | TRBJ1-1 | TRBD1
CATSDPTGSPGNEQFF | TGTGCCACCAGTGACCCTACAGGGTCACCCGGGAATGAGCAGTTCTTC | TRBV24-1 | . | 16 | TRBJ2-1 | .
CASSEDGRGTYYTF | TGTGCCAGCAGTGAAGACGGTAGGGGTACCTACTACACCTTC | TRBV2 | . | 14 | TRBJ1-2 | .
CASSFGTSGEETQYF | TGCGCCAGCAGCTTCGGGACTAGCGGGGAAGAGACCCAGTACTTC | TRBV5-1 | . | 15 | TRBJ2-5 | TRBD2
CSVEGTGGREETQYF | TGCAGCGTTGAAGGAACAGGGGGACGTGAGGAGACCCAGTACTTC | TRBV29-1 | . | 15 | TRBJ2-5 | TRBD1
CASSAFTYNEQFF | TGTGCCAGCAGCGCGTTCACTTACAATGAGCAGTTCTTC | TRBV5-6 | . | 13 | TRBJ2-1 | .
CATSDSGITGSTGELFF | TGTGCCACCAGTGACTCAGGCATAACAGGGTCCACCGGGGAGCTGTTTTTT | TRBV24-1 | once | 17 | TRBJ2-2 | .
CASSEGAWNSPLHF | TGTGCCAGCAGCGAGGGGGCCTGGAATTCACCCCTCCACTTT | TRBV6-5 | . | 14 | TRBJ1-6 | TRBD1
CASSGGGPLGYTF | TGTGCCAGCAGTGGAGGGGGCCCTTTAGGCTACACCTTC | TRBV7-8 | . | 13 | TRBJ1-2 | TRBD1
CSVEGVSTGVTEAFF | TGCAGCGTTGAGGGTGTCTCGACAGGGGTGACTGAAGCTTTCTTT | TRBV29-1 | . | 15 | TRBJ1-1 | TRBD1
CASSNRDRDGYTF | TGTGCCAGTAGTAACCGGGACAGGGATGGCTACACCTTC | TRBV19 | . | 13 | TRBJ1-2 | TRBD1
CASSQGTGENTEAFF | TGTGCCAGCAGCCAAGGGACAGGGGAGAACACTGAAGCTTTCTTT | TRBV4-2 | . | 15 | TRBJ1-1 | TRBD1
CASSRGEARDGYTF | TGTGCCAGCAGCCGCGGGGAGGCCCGGGATGGCTACACCTTC | TRBV11-2 | . | 14 | TRBJ1-2 | .
CASSAEISNQPQHF | TGTGCCAGCTCGGCAGAAATTAGCAATCAGCCCCAGCATTTT | TRBV6-4 | . | 14 | TRBJ1-5 | .
CASSLELGWTDTQYF | TGTGCCAGCAGCTTGGAGCTGGGATGGACAGATACGCAGTATTTT | TRBV5-4 | . | 15 | TRBJ2-3 | .
CAISEGVATNEKLFF | TGTGCCATCAGTGAGGGGGTGGCAACTAATGAAAAACTGTTTTTT | TRBV10-3 | . | 15 | TRBJ1-4 | .
CASKVGGTEAFF | TGTGCCAGTAAGGTTGGGGGAACTGAAGCTTTCTTT | TRBV19 | . | 12 | TRBJ1-1 | .
CASSPGGGTNSNQPQHF | TGCGCCAGCAGCCCGGGAGGAGGGACAAATAGCAATCAGCCCCAGCATTTT | TRBV5-1 | . | 17 | TRBJ1-5 | .
CASSYRDQPQHF | TGTGCCAGCAGTTACAGGGATCAGCCCCAGCATTTT | TRBV6-2/TRBV6-3 | . | 12 | TRBJ1-5 | .
CASSSNRANEQFF | TGTGCCAGCAGCTCGAACAGGGCCAATGAGCAGTTCTTC | TRBV7-8 | . | 13 | TRBJ2-1 | .
CASRSLRGNTEAFF | TGTGCCAGCAGGTCTCTCAGGGGGAACACTGAAGCTTTCTTT | TRBV2 | . | 14 | TRBJ1-1 | .
CASSLDQRGDNEQFF | TGCGCCAGCAGCTTGGACCAGCGGGGGGACAATGAGCAGTTCTTC | TRBV5-1 | . | 15 | TRBJ2-1 | TRBD2
CAILRTSWGSPLHF | TGTGCCATCCTTCGTACCTCCTGGGGTTCACCCCTCCACTTT | TRBV6-5 | . | 14 | TRBJ1-6 | .
CASSPGTLYEQYF | TGCGCCAGCAGCCCCGGGACACTCTACGAGCAGTACTTC | TRBV5-1 | . | 13 | TRBJ2-7 | .
CASSSDVDNHYTF | TGTGCCAGCAGTTCCGACGTCGACAACCACTACACCTTC | TRBV27 | . | 13 | TRBJ1-2 | .
CASTPGGLYGYTF | TGTGCCAGCACCCCGGGGGGGCTCTATGGCTACACCTTC | TRBV28 | once | 13 | TRBJ1-2 | .
CASSRHLTGTTEAFF | TGTGCCAGCAGCCGGCATTTGACAGGGACCACTGAAGCTTTCTTT | TRBV6-5 | . | 15 | TRBJ1-1 | TRBD1
CASSFGRSTDTQYF | TGTGCCAGCAGCTTCGGTCGTAGCACAGATACGCAGTATTTT | TRBV11-3 | few | 14 | TRBJ2-3 | .
CASTTSATGGTEAFF | TGTGCCAGCACCACCAGCGCGACAGGGGGCACTGAAGCTTTCTTT | TRBV11-2 | once | 15 | TRBJ1-1 | TRBD1
CASSRPGQGYSPLHF | TGTGCCAGCAGTCGCCCGGGACAGGGGTATTCACCCCTCCACTTT | TRBV6-8 | . | 15 | TRBJ1-6 | TRBD1
CASTGVPDNQETQYF | TGTGCCAGCACGGGAGTACCTGATAATCAAGAGACCCAGTACTTC | TRBV6-5 | . | 15 | TRBJ2-5 | .
CASSEAGREGGYGYTF | TGTGCCAGCAGTGAAGCGGGACGGGAGGGCGGGTATGGCTACACCTTC | TRBV6-1 | . | 16 | TRBJ1-2 | .
CASSHDRDPGPGANVLTF | TGCGCCAGCAGCCATGATCGGGACCCGGGACCTGGGGCCAACGTCCTGACTTTC | TRBV4-1 | . | 18 | TRBJ2-6 | .
CARRGEDVASGYTF | TGTGCCCGCCGGGGGGAGGATGTCGCCAGTGGCTACACCTTC | TRBV30 | once | 14 | TRBJ1-2 | .
CASTGQEVTGELFF | TGTGCCAGTACCGGACAGGAAGTCACCGGGGAGCTGTTTTTT | TRBV19 | . | 14 | TRBJ2-2 | TRBD1